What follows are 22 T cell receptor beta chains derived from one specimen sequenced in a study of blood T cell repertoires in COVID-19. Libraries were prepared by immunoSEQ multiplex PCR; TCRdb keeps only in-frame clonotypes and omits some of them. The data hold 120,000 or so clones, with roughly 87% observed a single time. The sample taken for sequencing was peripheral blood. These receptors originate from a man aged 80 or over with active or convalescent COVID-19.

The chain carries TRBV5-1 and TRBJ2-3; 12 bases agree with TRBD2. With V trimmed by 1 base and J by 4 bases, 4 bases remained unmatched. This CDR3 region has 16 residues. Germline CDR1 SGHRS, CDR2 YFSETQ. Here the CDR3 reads CASSLWGTSGSDTQYF. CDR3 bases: TGCGCCAGCAGCTTGTGGGGGACTAGCGGGTCAGATACGCAGTATTTT.

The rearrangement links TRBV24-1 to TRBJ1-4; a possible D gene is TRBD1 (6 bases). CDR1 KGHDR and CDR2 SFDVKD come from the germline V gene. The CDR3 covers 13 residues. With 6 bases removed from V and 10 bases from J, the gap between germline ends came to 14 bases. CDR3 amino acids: CATSRGAEGKLFF. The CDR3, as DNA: TGTGCCACCAGTCGGGGGGCCGAAGGAAAACTGTTTTTT.

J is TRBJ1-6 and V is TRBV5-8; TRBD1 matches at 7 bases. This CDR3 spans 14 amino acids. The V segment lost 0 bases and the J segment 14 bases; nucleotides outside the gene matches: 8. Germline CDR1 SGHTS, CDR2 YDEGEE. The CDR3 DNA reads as TGTGCCAGCAGCTTGGGACAGGGTGGTTTTACCCTCCACTTT. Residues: CASSLGQGGFTLHF.

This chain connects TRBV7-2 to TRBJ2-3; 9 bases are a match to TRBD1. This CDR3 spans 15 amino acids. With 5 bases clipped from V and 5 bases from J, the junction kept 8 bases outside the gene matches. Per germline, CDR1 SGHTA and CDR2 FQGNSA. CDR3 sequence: CASSPDRGAKDTQYF. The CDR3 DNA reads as TGTGCCAGCAGCCCGGACAGGGGCGCGAAAGATACGCAGTATTTT.

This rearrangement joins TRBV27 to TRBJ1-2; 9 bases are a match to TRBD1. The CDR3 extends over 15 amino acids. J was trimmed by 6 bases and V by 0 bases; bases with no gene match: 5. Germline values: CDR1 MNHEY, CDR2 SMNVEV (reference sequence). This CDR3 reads CASSLSWTGEHGYTF. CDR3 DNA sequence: TGTGCCAGCAGTTTATCGTGGACAGGGGAGCATGGCTACACCTTC.

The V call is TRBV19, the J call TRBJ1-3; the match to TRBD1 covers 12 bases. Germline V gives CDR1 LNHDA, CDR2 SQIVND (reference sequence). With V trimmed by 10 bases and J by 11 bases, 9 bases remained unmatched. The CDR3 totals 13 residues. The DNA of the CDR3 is TGTGCCACCCGGGACAGGGGGCTTCAGGCCATATATTTT. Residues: CATRDRGLQAIYF.

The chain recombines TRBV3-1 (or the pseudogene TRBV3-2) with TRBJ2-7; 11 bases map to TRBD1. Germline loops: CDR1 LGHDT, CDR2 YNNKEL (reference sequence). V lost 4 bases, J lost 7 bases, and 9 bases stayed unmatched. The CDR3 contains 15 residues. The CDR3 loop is CASSLSGTGGGEQYF. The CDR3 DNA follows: TGTGCCAGCAGCCTATCCGGGACAGGGGGTGGAGAGCAGTACTTC.

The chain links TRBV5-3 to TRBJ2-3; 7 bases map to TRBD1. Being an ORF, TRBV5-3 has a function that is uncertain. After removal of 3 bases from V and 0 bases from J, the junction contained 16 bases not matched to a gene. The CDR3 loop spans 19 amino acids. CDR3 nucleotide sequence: TGTGCCAGAAGCTCTATTTACATACTGGACAGGCCTAGCACAGATACGCAGTATTTT. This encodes CARSSIYILDRPSTDTQYF.

CDR3 residues: CASRSDRGTEAFF. CDR3 nucleotide sequence: TGTGCCAGCAGATCCGACAGGGGGACTGAAGCTTTCTTT. The gene calls are TRBV6-6 and TRBJ1-1, with 9 bases fitting TRBD1. Trimming at V came to 6 bases and at J to 5 bases, leaving 4 bases not matched to a gene. There are 13 residues in the CDR3. Germline assignment: CDR1 MNHNY and CDR2 SVGAGI (reference sequence).

The CDR3 loop is CASTHTGYTGELFF. As DNA, the CDR3 is TGCGCCAGCACTCATACAGGTTACACCGGGGAGCTGTTTTTT. This chain joins TRBV5-1 and TRBJ2-2; possible D gene TRBD1, 5 bases. The CDR3 is 14 amino acids. V gave up 6 bases and J gave up 3 bases, with 12 bases separating them. Per germline, CDR1 SGHRS and CDR2 YFSETQ.

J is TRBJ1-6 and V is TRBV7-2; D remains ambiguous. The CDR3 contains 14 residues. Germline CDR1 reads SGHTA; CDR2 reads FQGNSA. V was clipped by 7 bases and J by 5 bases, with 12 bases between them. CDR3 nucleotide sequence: TGTGCCAGCACGGGTCCGCTGGATAATTCACCCCTCCACTTT. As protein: CASTGPLDNSPLHF.

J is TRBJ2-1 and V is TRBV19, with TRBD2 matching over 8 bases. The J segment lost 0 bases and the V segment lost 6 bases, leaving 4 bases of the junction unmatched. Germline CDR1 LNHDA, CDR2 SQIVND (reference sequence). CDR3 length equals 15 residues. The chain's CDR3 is CASSLTSASYNEQFF. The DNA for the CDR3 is TGTGCCAGTAGCCTGACTAGCGCCTCCTACAATGAGCAGTTCTTC. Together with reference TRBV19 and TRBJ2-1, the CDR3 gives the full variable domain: DGGITQSPKYLFRKEGQNVTLSCEQNLNHDAMYWYRQDPGQGLRLIYYSQIVNDFQKGDIAEGYSVSREKKESFPLTVTSAQKNPTAFYLCASSLTSASYNEQFFGPGTRLTVL.

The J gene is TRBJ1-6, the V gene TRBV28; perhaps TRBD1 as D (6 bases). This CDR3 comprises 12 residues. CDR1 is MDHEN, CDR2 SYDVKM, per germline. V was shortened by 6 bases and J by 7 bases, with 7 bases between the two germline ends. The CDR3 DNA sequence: TGTGCCAGCAGCCAGGGGAATTCACCCCTCCACTTT. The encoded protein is CASSQGNSPLHF.

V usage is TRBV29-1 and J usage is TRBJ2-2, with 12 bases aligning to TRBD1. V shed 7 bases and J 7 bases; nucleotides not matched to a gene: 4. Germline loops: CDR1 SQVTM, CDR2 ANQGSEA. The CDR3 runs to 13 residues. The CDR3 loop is CSAGQGADGELFF. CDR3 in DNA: TGCAGCGCGGGACAGGGGGCCGACGGGGAGCTGTTTTTT.

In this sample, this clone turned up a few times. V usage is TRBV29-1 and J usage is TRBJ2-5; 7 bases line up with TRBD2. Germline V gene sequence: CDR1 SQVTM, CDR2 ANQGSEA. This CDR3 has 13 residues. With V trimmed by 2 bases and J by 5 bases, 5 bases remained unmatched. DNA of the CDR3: TGCAGCGTTGAAAGTGTGCGGGGGGAGACCCAGTACTTC. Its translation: CSVESVRGETQYF.

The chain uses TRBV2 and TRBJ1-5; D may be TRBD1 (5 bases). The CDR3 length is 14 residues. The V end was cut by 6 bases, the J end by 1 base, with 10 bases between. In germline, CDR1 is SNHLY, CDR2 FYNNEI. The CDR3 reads CASRRGLSNQPQHF. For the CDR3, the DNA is TGTGCCAGCAGGAGGGGACTCAGCAATCAGCCCCAGCATTTT. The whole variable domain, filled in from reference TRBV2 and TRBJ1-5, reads EPEVTQTPSHQVTQMGQEVILRCVPISNHLYFYWYRQILGQKVEFLVSFYNNEISEKSEIFDDQFSVERPDGSNFTLKIRSTKLEDSAMYFCASRRGLSNQPQHFGDGTRLSIL.

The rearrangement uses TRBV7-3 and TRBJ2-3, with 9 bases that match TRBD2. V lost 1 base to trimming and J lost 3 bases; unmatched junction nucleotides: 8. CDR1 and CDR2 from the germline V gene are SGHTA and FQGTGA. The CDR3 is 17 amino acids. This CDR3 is CASSLRSIAGATDTQYF. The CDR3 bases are TGTGCCAGCAGCTTAAGGTCGATAGCGGGAGCGACAGATACGCAGTATTTT.

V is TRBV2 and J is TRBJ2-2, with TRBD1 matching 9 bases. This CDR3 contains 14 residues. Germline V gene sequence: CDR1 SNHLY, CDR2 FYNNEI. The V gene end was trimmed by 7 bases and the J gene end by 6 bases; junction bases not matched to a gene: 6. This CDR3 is CASTRDRVPGELFF. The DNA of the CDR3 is TGTGCCAGCACCCGGGACAGGGTGCCCGGGGAGCTGTTTTTT.

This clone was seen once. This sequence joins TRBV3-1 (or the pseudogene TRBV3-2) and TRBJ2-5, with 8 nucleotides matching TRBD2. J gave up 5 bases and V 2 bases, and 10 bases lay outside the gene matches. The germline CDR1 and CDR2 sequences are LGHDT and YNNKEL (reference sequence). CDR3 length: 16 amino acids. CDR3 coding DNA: TGTGCCAGCAGCCAAAATCCGGGACTAGGCGGGGAGACCCAGTACTTC. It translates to CASSQNPGLGGETQYF.

The CDR3, as DNA: TGTGCCAGCAGCACCCCCGGACTAGCGGTCCCTACCGGGCAGTTCTTC. The encoded protein is CASSTPGLAVPTGQFF. The chain links TRBV21-1 to TRBJ2-1; the table assigns TRBD2, which was not confirmed against the DNA. TRBV21-1 constitutes a pseudogene. The CDR3 has 16 residues.

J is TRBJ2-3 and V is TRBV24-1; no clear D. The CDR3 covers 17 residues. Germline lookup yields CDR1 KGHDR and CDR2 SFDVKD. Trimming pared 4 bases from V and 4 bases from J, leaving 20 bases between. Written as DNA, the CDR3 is TGTGCCACCAGTGACCCGGCAAGTCGGAGCTCTGCAGATACGCAGTATTTT. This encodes CATSDPASRSSADTQYF.

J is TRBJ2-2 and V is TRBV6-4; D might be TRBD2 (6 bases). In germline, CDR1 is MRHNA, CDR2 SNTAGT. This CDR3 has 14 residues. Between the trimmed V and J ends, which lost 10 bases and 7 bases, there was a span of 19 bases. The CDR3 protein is CATSRQGGLGELFF. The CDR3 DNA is TGTGCCACCTCCAGGCAGGGAGGTCTCGGGGAGCTGTTTTTT.